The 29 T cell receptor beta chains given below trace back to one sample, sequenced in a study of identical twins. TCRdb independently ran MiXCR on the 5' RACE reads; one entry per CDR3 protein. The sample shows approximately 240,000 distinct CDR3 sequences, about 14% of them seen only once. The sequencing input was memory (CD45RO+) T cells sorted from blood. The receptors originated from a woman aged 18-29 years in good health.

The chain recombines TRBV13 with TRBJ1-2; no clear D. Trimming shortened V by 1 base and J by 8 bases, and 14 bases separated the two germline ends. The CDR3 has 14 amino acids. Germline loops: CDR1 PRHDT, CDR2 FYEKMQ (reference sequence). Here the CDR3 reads CASSLVSGPGGYTF. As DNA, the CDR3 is TGTGCCAGCAGCTTAGTATCGGGTCCTGGCGGCTACACCTTC.

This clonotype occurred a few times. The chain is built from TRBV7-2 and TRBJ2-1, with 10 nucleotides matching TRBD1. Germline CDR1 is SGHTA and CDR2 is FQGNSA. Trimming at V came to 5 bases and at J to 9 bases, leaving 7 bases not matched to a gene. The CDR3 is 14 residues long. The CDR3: CASSRFGTGVEQFF. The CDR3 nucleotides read TGTGCCAGCAGCCGATTCGGGACAGGGGTTGAGCAGTTCTTC.

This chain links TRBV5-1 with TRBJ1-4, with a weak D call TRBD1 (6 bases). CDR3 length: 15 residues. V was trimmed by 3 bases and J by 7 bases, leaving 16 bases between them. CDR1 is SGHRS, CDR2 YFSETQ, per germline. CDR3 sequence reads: CASSSSAGASEKLFF. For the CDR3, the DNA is TGCGCCAGCAGCTCGTCGGCGGGGGCTAGTGAAAAACTGTTTTTT.

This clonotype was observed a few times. The CDR3 DNA is TGCGCCAGCAGCTTCGGTTCGTCAACTAATGAAAAACTGTTTTTT. Translation gives CASSFGSSTNEKLFF. This chain connects TRBV5-1 to TRBJ1-4; D is unclear. CDR3 length equals 15 residues. V shed 2 bases and J shed 0 bases, with 8 bases lying between them. The germline V gene has CDR1 SGHRS and CDR2 YFSETQ. The variable domain in full, with the rest retrieved from reference TRBV5-1 and TRBJ1-4, is KAGVTQTPRYLIKTRGQQVTLSCSPISGHRSVSWYQQTPGQGLQFLFEYFSETQRNKGNFPGRFSGRQFSNSRSEMNVSTLELGDSALYLCASSFGSSTNEKLFFGSGTQLSVL.

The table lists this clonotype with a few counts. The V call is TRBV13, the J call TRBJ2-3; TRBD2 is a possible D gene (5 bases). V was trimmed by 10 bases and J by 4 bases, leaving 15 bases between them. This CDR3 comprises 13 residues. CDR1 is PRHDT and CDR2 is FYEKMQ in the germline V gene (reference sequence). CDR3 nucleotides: TGTGCCACCACCCTAGCAGTGTCAGATACGCAGTATTTT. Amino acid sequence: CATTLAVSDTQYF.

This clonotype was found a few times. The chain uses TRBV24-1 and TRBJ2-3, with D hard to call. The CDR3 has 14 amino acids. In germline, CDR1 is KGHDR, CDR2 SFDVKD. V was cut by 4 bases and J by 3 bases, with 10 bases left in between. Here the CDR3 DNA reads TGTGCCACCAGTGACCCCACCACTACAGATACGCAGTATTTT. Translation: CATSDPTTTDTQYF.

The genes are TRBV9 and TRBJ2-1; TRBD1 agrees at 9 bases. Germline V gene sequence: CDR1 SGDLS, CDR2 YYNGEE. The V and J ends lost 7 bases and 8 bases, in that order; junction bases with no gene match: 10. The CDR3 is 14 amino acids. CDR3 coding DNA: TGTGCCAGCGTCCCGGGACAGGGCTCCGATGAGCAGTTCTTC. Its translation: CASVPGQGSDEQFF.

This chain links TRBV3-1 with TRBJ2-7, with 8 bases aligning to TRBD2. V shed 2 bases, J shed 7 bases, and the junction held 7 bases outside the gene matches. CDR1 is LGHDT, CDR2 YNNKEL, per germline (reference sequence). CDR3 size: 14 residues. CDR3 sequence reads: CASSQTYPGGEQYF. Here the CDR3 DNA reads TGTGCCAGCAGCCAAACCTACCCGGGAGGGGAGCAGTACTTC.

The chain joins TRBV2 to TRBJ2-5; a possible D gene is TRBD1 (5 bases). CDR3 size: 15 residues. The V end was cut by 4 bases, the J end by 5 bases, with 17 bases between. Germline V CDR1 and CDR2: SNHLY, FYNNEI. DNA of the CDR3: TGTGCCAGCAGTGTGTTCAGGGCCCCTCGGGAGACCCAGTACTTC. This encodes CASSVFRAPRETQYF.

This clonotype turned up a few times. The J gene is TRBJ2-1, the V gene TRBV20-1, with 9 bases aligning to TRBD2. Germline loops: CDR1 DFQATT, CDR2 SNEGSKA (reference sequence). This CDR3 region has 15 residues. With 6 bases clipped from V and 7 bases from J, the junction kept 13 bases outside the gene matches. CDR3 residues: CSARTGGRARNEQFF. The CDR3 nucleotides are TGCAGTGCAAGAACTGGCGGGAGGGCCCGTAATGAGCAGTTCTTC.

The DNA of the CDR3 is TGTGCCAGCAGCCTCCTCAGCCCCTGGGGTGAAAAACTGTTTTTT. This encodes CASSLLSPWGEKLFF. V is TRBV7-2 and J is TRBJ1-4; no reliable D call. Germline V gene lookup returns CDR1 SGHTA and CDR2 FQGNSA. The V and J ends lost 5 bases and 7 bases respectively, with 17 bases between them. The CDR3 extends over 15 amino acids.

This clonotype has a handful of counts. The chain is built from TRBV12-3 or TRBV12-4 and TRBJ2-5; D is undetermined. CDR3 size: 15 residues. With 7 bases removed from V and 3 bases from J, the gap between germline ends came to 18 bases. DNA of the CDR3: TGTGCCAGCACTTTCAGCCCCACCTTAAAAGAGACCCAGTACTTC. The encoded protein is CASTFSPTLKETQYF.

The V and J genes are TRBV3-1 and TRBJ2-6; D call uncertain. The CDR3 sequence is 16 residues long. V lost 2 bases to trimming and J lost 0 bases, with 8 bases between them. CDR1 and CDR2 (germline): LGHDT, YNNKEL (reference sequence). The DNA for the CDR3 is TGTGCCAGCAGCCAAATGCACAACTCTGGGGCCAACGTCCTGACTTTC. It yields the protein CASSQMHNSGANVLTF.

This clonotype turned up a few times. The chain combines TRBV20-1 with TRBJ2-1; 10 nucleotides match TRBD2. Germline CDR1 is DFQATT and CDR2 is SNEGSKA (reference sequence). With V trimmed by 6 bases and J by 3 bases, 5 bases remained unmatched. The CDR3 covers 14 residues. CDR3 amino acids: CSAVSGGNYNEQFF. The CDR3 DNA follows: TGCAGTGCCGTTAGCGGGGGGAACTACAATGAGCAGTTCTTC.

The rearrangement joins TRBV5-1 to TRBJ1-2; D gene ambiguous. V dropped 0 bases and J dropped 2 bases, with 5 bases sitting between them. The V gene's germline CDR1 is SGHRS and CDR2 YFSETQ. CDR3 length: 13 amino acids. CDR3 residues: CASSLEPNYGYTF. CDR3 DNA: TGCGCCAGCAGCTTGGAGCCCAACTATGGCTACACCTTC.

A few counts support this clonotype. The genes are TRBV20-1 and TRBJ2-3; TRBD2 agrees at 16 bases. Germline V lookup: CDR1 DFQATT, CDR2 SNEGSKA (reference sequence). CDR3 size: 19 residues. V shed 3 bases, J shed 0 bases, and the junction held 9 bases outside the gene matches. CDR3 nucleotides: TGCAGTGCTAGGTCGGTTGGGACTAGCGGGGGGGCTAGCACAGATACGCAGTATTTT. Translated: CSARSVGTSGGASTDTQYF.

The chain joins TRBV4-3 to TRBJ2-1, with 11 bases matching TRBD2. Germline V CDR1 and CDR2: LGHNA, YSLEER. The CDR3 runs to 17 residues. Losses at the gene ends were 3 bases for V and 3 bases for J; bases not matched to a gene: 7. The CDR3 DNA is TGCGCCAGCAGCCAGACACCGGGACTAGCGGACTACAATGAGCAGTTCTTC. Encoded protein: CASSQTPGLADYNEQFF.

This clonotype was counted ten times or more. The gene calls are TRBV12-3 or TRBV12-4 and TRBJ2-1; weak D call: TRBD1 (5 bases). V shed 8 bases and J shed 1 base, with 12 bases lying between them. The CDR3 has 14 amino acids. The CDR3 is CASLRAQSYNEQFF. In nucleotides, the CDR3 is TGTGCCAGCCTCAGGGCACAATCCTACAATGAGCAGTTCTTC.

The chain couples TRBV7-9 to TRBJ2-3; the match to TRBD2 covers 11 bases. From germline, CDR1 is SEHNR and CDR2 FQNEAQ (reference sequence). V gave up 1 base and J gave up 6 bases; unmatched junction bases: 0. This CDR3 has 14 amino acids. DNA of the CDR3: TGTGCCAGCAGCTTAGGGACTAGCGGGGATACGCAGTATTTT. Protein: CASSLGTSGDTQYF.

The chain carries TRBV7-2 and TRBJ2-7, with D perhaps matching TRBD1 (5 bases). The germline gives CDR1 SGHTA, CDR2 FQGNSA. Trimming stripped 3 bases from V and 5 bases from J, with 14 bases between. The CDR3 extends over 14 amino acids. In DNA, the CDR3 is TGTGCCAGCAGCTTCAGGGTTTCCTTTGACGAGCAGTACTTC. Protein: CASSFRVSFDEQYF.

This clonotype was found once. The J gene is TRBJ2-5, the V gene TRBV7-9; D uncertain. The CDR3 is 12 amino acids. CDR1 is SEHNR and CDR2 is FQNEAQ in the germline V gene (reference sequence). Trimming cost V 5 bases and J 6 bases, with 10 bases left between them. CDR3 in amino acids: CASSPIDKTQYF. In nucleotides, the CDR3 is TGTGCCAGCAGCCCGATCGATAAGACCCAGTACTTC.

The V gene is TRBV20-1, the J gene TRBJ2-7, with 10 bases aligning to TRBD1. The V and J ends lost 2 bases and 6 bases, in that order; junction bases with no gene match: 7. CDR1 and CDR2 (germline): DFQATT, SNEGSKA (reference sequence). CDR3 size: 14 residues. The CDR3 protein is CSARPGQGILEQYF. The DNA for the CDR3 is TGCAGTGCTAGACCGGGACAGGGGATCCTCGAGCAGTACTTC.

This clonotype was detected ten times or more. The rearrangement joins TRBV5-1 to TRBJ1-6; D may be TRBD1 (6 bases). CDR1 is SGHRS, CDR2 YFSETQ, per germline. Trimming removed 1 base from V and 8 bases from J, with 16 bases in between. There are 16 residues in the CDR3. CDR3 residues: CASSLLTGSLDSPLHF. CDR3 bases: TGCGCCAGCAGCTTGCTGACAGGTTCCCTCGATTCACCCCTCCACTTT.

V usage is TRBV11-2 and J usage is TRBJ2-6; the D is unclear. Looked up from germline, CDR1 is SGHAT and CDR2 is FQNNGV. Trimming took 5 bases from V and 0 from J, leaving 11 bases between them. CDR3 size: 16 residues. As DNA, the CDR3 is TGTGCCAGCAGCAAGGGCCTATTCTCTGGGGCCAACGTCCTGACTTTC. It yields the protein CASSKGLFSGANVLTF.

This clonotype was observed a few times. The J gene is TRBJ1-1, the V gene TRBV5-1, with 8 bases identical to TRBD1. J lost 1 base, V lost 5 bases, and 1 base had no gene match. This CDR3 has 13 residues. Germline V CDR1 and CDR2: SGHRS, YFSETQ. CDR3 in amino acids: CASRGQANTEAFF. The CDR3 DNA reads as TGCGCCAGCAGGGGACAGGCGAACACTGAAGCTTTCTTT.

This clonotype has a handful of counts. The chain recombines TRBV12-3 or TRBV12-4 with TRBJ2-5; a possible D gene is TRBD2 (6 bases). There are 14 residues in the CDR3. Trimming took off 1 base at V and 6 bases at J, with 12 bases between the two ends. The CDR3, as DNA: TGTGCCAGCAGTTTAGGGGGGGACGGGAAGACCCAGTACTTC. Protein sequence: CASSLGGDGKTQYF.

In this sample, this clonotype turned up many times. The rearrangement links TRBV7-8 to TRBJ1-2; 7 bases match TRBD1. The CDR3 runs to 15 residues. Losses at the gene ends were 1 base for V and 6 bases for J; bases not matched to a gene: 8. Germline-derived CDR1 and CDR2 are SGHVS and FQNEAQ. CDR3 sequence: CASSLVEGASNGYTF. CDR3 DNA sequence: TGTGCCAGCAGCTTAGTTGAGGGGGCAAGTAATGGCTACACCTTC.

In DNA form, the CDR3 reads TGTGCCTGGAATCGACAGGGTCGGAAGGTAGCTTTCTTT. It encodes CAWNRQGRKVAFF. This chain links TRBV30 with TRBJ1-1; 7 nucleotides line up with TRBD1. V lost 4 bases and J lost 10; bases outside the gene matches: 12. The germline gives CDR1 GTSNPN, CDR2 SVGIG (reference sequence). The CDR3 consists of 13 residues. Complete variable domain (other parts from reference TRBV30 and TRBJ1-1): SQTIHQWPATLVQPVGSPLSLECTVEGTSNPNLYWYRQAAGRGLQLLFYSVGIGQISSEVPQNLSASRPQDRQFILSSKKLLLSDSGFYLCAWNRQGRKVAFFGQGTRLTVV.

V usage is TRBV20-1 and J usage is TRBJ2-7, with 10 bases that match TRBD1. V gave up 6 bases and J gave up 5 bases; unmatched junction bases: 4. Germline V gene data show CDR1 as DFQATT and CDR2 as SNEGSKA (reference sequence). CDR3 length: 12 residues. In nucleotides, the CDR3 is TGCAGTGCCGGGACAGGGGTCCACGAGCAGTACTTC. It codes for CSAGTGVHEQYF.